Sequencing of this T cell receptor beta chain was carried out in a study of shared clonotypes between healthy human individuals. Notes on this clone: Its antigen is not known.

Donors were healthy HIV-negative adults without recent acute infections or vaccinations. Germline assignment: CDR1 MNHNS and CDR2 SASEGT. Trimming took 4 bases from V and 0 from J, leaving 11 bases between them. CDR3 length: 15 amino acids. In the source study's methods: Without quality scores, immunoSEQ junctional reads could not be filtered like full-length reads. The repertoire was sequenced with immunoSEQ multiplex PCR; TCRdb's copy has only in-frame clones and lacks some. V and J calls and clone size come straight from that table; D and trimming were deduced from the DNA. The data hold fewer than 400,000 clones, with approximately 79% observed a single time. Overall study findings and caveats: The sole specimen, blood, was sampled, and tissue repertoires likely differ.

The sequence was obtained from a man aged 25-45 years in good health. Specimen: memory CD4+ T cells sorted from blood. Subset reported: CD45RA-negative fraction. V and J are TRBV6-1 and TRBJ2-3, with D uncertain. The CDR3 reads CASSATTMSTDTQYF. The DNA of the CDR3 is TGTGCCAGCAGTGCCACTACGATGAGCACAGATACGCAGTATTTT.